The rows below give T cell receptor beta chains drawn from one sample of a study of siplizumab effects on memory and regulatory T cells. Produced via immunoSEQ multiplex PCR; TCRdb's table is partial and in-frame only. The data show some 97,000 clones, 75% to 95% seen once. The sample was CD4+ T cells sorted from blood. The receptor set was obtained from a human donor in good health. The CDR3 runs from the conserved cysteine through the conserved F or W. Fields, in order: clone size, J gene, V gene, D gene, CDR3 DNA, CDR3 protein. D genes are given only for firm matches. A clone size is listed for some rows: how often the clone was seen (once, few, many), or a class if it is expanded.

>once|TRBJ2-7|TRBV11-2|-
TGTGCCAGCAGCTTGATTCGTGGGCAGTGGGAGCAGTACTTC
CASSLIRGQWEQYF
>-|TRBJ1-5|TRBV19|-
TGTGCCAGTAGTATTGCTAGGGAACAGCCCCAGCATTTT
CASSIAREQPQHF
>-|TRBJ1-2|TRBV19|-
TGTGCCAGTACCCACCGTGGAGAAGGGAAGTACTATGGCTACACCTTC
CASTHRGEGKYYGYTF
>-|TRBJ1-1|TRBV7-9|TRBD1
TGTGCCATAGGACAGGGTTTAAGCGGTGACACTGAAGCTTTCTTT
CAIGQGLSGDTEAFF
>-|TRBJ2-7|TRBV9|TRBD1
TGTGCCAGCAGCGTAGAAGGGGGCCCCTACGAGCAGTACTTC
CASSVEGGPYEQYF
>-|TRBJ2-7|TRBV19|-
TGTGCCAGTAGAACCCCGGGGACTGTCTACGAGCAGTACTTC
CASRTPGTVYEQYF
>-|TRBJ1-2|TRBV30|-
TGTGCCTGGAGCGAACCCCCCCGGGGGGTGTTTGGCTACACCTTC
CAWSEPPRGVFGYTF
>-|TRBJ1-1|TRBV29-1|TRBD1
TGCAGCGCAGGGACAGCCGATAACACTGAAGCTTTCTTT
CSAGTADNTEAFF
>once|TRBJ2-3|TRBV6-5|-
TGTGCCAGCAGGGGTGGGCGGGTGAGCACAGATACGCAGTATTTT
CASRGGRVSTDTQYF
>-|TRBJ2-1|TRBV5-4|TRBD2
TGTGCCAGCAGCCAGACTAGCGGGGGGTTGAATGAGCAGTTCTTC
CASSQTSGGLNEQFF
>-|TRBJ2-1|TRBV6-5|-
TGTGCCAGCAGTCCGGGGAACAATGAGCAGTTCTTC
CASSPGNNEQFF
>-|TRBJ1-1|TRBV28|-
TGTGCCAGCAGTTCCTCCGGGATCCTCCGGTTCACTGAAGCTTTCTTT
CASSSSGILRFTEAFF
>-|TRBJ2-3|TRBV7-6|TRBD2
TGTGCCAGCAGCTCCCTCGGGCTAGCGGGGGTAACAGATACGCAGTATTTT
CASSSLGLAGVTDTQYF
>-|TRBJ1-4|TRBV6-5|TRBD1
TGTGCCAGCAGTTATTCTAACACAGGGGGAGGAAAACTGTTTTTT
CASSYSNTGGGKLFF
>-|TRBJ2-3|TRBV7-3|-
TGTGCCAGCAGCTTTCCAGGGGACGGCACAGATACGCAGTATTTT
CASSFPGDGTDTQYF
>-|TRBJ1-6|TRBV6-5|-
TGTGCCAGCAGTCACTCGATCAACTCCTATAATTCACCCCTCCACTTT
CASSHSINSYNSPLHF
>-|TRBJ1-5|TRBV6-1|-
TGTGCCAGCAGTTCAGGCGCCAATCAGCCCCAGCATTTT
CASSSGANQPQHF
>-|TRBJ2-3|TRBV7-8|TRBD2
TGTGCCAGCAGCAAGCGCGGGGGTCCTACAGATACGCAGTATTTT
CASSKRGGPTDTQYF
>-|TRBJ2-7|TRBV27|TRBD1
TGTGCCAGCAGTAGAGCTCGGGACAGGGGGTCCTACGAGCAGTACTTC
CASSRARDRGSYEQYF
>-|TRBJ1-4|TRBV14|-
TGTGCCAGCAGCCTCCTGACCGGGACGCGGGATGAAAAACTGTTTTTT
CASSLLTGTRDEKLFF
>-|TRBJ2-2|TRBV7-3|TRBD2
TGTGCCAGCAGCTTAATACTAGCGGGGGCCGGGGAGCTGTTTTTT
CASSLILAGAGELFF
>-|TRBJ1-5|TRBV6-6|TRBD1
TGTGCCAGCAGACCAACAACAGGGGGCAAAAATCAGCCCCAGCATTTT
CASRPTTGGKNQPQHF
>-|TRBJ2-7|TRBV19|-
TGTGCCAGTAGGGCCTCGGGACTTTCGACCTCCTACGAGCAGTACTTC
CASRASGLSTSYEQYF
>-|TRBJ2-3|TRBV9|TRBD2
TGTGCCAGCAGCAGGAGCGGGGGGGCTATCTCAGATACGCAGTATTTT
CASSRSGGAISDTQYF
>-|TRBJ2-2|TRBV27|TRBD2
TGTGCCAGCAGGTTTAGCGGGGGGAAACCCGGGGAGCTGTTTTTT
CASRFSGGKPGELFF
>-|TRBJ2-1|TRBV4-3|-
TGCGCCAGCAGCCAAGATTTTGAGGGGTATGAGCAGTTCTTC
CASSQDFEGYEQFF
>-|TRBJ2-7|TRBV6-1|-
TGTGCCAGCAGTGGGGGGGTTTACACCTACGAGCAGTACTTC
CASSGGVYTYEQYF
>-|TRBJ1-2|TRBV15|TRBD1
TGTGCCACCAGCATCCGGACAGGGGCATCCTATGGCTACACCTTC
CATSIRTGASYGYTF
>-|TRBJ2-1|TRBV5-1|TRBD2
TGCGCCAGCGAAGGGACTAGCGGGGCCATTACCTCCTACAATGAGCAGTTCTTC
CASEGTSGAITSYNEQFF
>-|TRBJ2-3|TRBV7-8|-
TGTGCCAGCAGCGAACAAAGGGGGGCAGATACGCAGTATTTT
CASSEQRGADTQYF
>-|TRBJ1-2|TRBV14|-
TGTGCCAGCAGCCAAGTGAGAGCAAACTATGGCTACACCTTC
CASSQVRANYGYTF
>-|TRBJ2-3|TRBV5-4|-
TGTGCCAGCAGCTCCCCTAGCGCGGCAGATACGCAGTATTTT
CASSSPSAADTQYF
>-|TRBJ2-7|TRBV6-5|TRBD1
TGTGCCAGCAGAACGGGACAGCTCGGGGAGCAGTACTTC
CASRTGQLGEQYF
>once|TRBJ1-3|TRBV19|-
TGTGCCAGTATTATCGGAGGGGGACGCTCTGGAAACACCATATATTTT
CASIIGGGRSGNTIYF
>-|TRBJ2-7|TRBV5-6|TRBD1
TGTGCCAGCAGCCCACGGACAGGGAGCTCCTACGAGCAGTACTTC
CASSPRTGSSYEQYF
>once|TRBJ1-2|TRBV23-1|-
TGCGCCAGCAGGGAGGGCGCTTATGGCTACACCTTC
CASREGAYGYTF
>-|TRBJ2-3|TRBV5-1|-
TGCGCCAGCAGCTTGGGGGGGGGCGCAGATACGCAGTATTTT
CASSLGGGADTQYF